The present T cell receptor (beta chain) was sequenced within a study of identical twins (dated by TCRdb to about 2016). Describing the broader study: To test whether fetal clonotypes persist, this study deep-sequenced TCR alpha and beta repertoires from monozygotic twins, from unrelated adults of various ages, and from cord blood. Replicate twin experiments were performed at different times using different library preparation protocols to rule out contamination. The full study reports these points: Zero-insertion analyses could be partly confounded by invariant T cells such as MAIT and iNKT, although diverse VJ usage argued against such confounding for most clonotypes. Compared with coincidental sharing between unrelated individuals, out-of-frame TCR alpha sequences shared between twins showed an excess of sequences with low generation probability. Recombination models systematically underestimated out-of-frame TCR alpha sharing in monozygotic twins but agreed with sharing between unrelated individuals. Abundant cord blood beta clonotypes had fewer insertions, young adult naive repertoires showed a similar but weaker trend, and memory repertoires showed no such trend. The excess sharing between twins in beta out-of-frame sequences was weaker because fewer shared sequences reduced the signal-to-noise ratio. Because the same donors could not be followed over many years, conclusions were based on cross-sectional statistical analysis.

Every donor was a healthy Caucasian. The twin cohort comprised three pairs of female monozygotic twins, all aged roughly 18 to 30 years. Peripheral blood mononuclear cells were the source from which RNA for the TCR libraries was isolated. The sample holds many counts of this clonotype. Its cognate antigen has yet to be identified. The input lacks base qualities; no much larger clone sits a single base away. Receptors were amplified or captured by 5' RACE. Sequencing took place on an Illumina HiSeq 2000. A universal primer binding site was introduced by template switching, and a unique molecular identifier was present in the final cDNA, enabling accurate counting of TCR cDNA molecules. First-strand cDNA for TCR alpha and beta chains was synthesized from specific primers in the conserved constant-segment region. To control for contamination, each cDNA library was double barcoded with a SMART-Mk sample barcode plus Illumina barcodes. TruSeq adapter sequences along with Illumina sample barcodes were introduced in two successive PCR steps. The TCR alpha and beta cDNA libraries were sequenced on the Illumina HiSeq platform using custom primers. Per the source publication's procedure: Raw reads were processed with MiGEC to extract unique molecular identifiers, and MiXCR was used to determine CDR3 positions. Recombination models were inferred per individual with the repgenHMM and IGoR tools using an EM algorithm. The analysis of shared clonotypes was done with the tcR package in R, with sharing normalized by the product of cloneset sizes. To study raw recombination without the effects of thymic and clonal selection, out-of-frame nonproductive sequences were analyzed. TCRdb itself trimmed the public reads at Q25 with fastp, ran MiXCR and retained productive beta chains. Each entry is one CDR3 protein sequence, shown with its most common DNA and genes. TCRdb, rather than the study authors, made the V and J calls. This sample has 570,000 or so distinct CDR3 sequences in its table, and 9% to 10% of those were observed once. The top ten constitute roughly 3% of the sample.

Another study also made use of these data, one on yellow fever vaccine responses in identical twins. Per the second study: According to the authors, in identical twins the way T cells responded to vaccination appeared partly convergent and partly personalized. In identical twins, the study followed T cell clones that responded to the vaccine with precision.

Sequenced: PBMCs. The sequence was obtained from a woman aged 18-29 years in good health.

The DNA reads TGTGCCACCAGCAGATCACCTAGCGGGCAAGAGACCCAGTACTTC. Its coded protein is CATSRSPSGQETQYF. The sequence links TRBV15 to TRBJ2-5, and TRBD2 aligns with 8 junction nucleotides. Trimming removed 2 bases from V and 2 bases from J; the gene matches leave 4 bases unexplained. The germline V gene (reference sequence) supplies CDR1 LNHNV and CDR2 YYDKDF. The cysteine opens and the phenylalanine closes a CDR3 of 15 amino acids. The only DNA kept is the CDR3, 45 bases in frame from the first base.